The 21 T cell receptor beta chains in this list originate from one sample, sequenced in a study of kidney transplant recipient with SARS-CoV-2 infection. TCRdb re-called the reads with MiXCR, one entry per CDR3 protein. The table lists about 240,000 distinct CDR3 sequences, more than 25% of them singletons. The material sequenced was a blood sample, taken at baseline and between days 110 and 120 from a kidney transplant recipient. Receptor source: a male patient in his 30s who had COVID-19 and was a kidney transplant recipient. T cells may partly derive from the graft donor.

This clonotype was observed many times. The chain links TRBV7-8 to TRBJ1-4; perhaps TRBD1 as D (5 bases). V shed 3 bases and J shed 5 bases, with 19 bases lying between them. Germline V gives CDR1 SGHVS, CDR2 FQNEAQ. The CDR3 extends over 17 amino acids. This chain's CDR3 is CASSFSTPRDSNEKLFF. As DNA, the CDR3 is TGTGCCAGCAGCTTTAGCACTCCCCGGGACTCAAATGAAAAACTGTTTTTT.

This clonotype was recorded a few times. The chain joins TRBV2 to TRBJ2-3; D uncertain. Germline CDR1 reads SNHLY; CDR2 reads FYNNEI. The CDR3 totals 14 residues. V lost 1 base and J lost 1, with 6 bases in between. In nucleotides, the CDR3 is TGTGCCAGCAGTGAAGGGTCCGGCACAGATACGCAGTATTTT. Translation gives CASSEGSGTDTQYF.

This clonotype was counted at least ten times. The genes are TRBV29-1 and TRBJ2-2, with TRBD1 identical over 9 bases. Trimming took 3 bases from V and 1 from J; bases not matched to a gene: 3. CDR3 length: 15 residues. Germline values: CDR1 SQVTM, CDR2 ANQGSEA. CDR3 amino acids: CSVDRTGENTGELFF. The CDR3 DNA sequence: TGCAGCGTTGACAGGACAGGGGAGAACACCGGGGAGCTGTTTTTT.

CDR3 DNA: TGTGCCAGCAGTCCAGGGGATGAAGCTTTCTTT. This encodes CASSPGDEAFF. This chain links TRBV25-1 with TRBJ1-1; maybe TRBD1 (6 bases). CDR1 and CDR2 from the germline V gene are MGHDK and SYGVNS. The CDR3 covers 11 residues. V was shortened by 5 bases and J by 7 bases, with 8 bases between the two germline ends. The whole variable domain, remainder taken from reference TRBV25-1 and TRBJ1-1, is EADIYQTPRYLVIGTGKKITLECSQTMGHDKMYWYQQDPGMELHLIHYSYGVNSTEKGDLSSESTVSRIRTEHFPLTLESARPSHTSQYLCASSPGDEAFFGQGTRLTVV.

There are many counts of this clonotype. The rearrangement uses TRBV6-2 or TRBV6-3 and TRBJ1-1, with a weak D call TRBD1 (5 bases). V dropped 8 bases and J dropped 3 bases, with 10 bases sitting between them. The germline gives CDR1 MNHEY, CDR2 SVGEGT. The CDR3 runs 12 residues. CDR3 amino acids: CASGRAYTEAFF. The DNA of the CDR3 is TGTGCCAGCGGCAGGGCGTACACTGAAGCTTTCTTT.

A word on this clonotype: The germline gene is not matched at one end of the junction; a read error may be the cause. The chain joins TRBV12-3 or TRBV12-4 to TRBJ1-1; possible D gene TRBD1, 6 bases. The CDR3 extends over 17 amino acids. CDR3 sequence reads: CAGSFYGEDRENTEAFF. The CDR3, as DNA: TGTGCCGGCAGTTTTTACGGAGAGGACAGAGAGAACACCGAAGCTTTCTTT.

The CDR3 DNA reads TGTGCCAGCAGTGGGACGCCAATGAACATTCAGTACTTC. It encodes CASSGTPMNIQYF. The chain links TRBV7-9 to TRBJ2-4; the D call may be TRBD1 or TRBD2 (5 bases each). Between the trimmed V and J ends, which lost 6 bases and 7 bases, there was a span of 13 bases. CDR1 and CDR2 from the germline V gene are SEHNR and FQNEAQ (reference sequence). The CDR3 runs 13 residues. Full variable domain (outside the CDR3, taken from reference TRBV7-9 and TRBJ2-4): DTGVSQNPRHKITKRGQNVTFRCDPISEHNRLYWYRQTLGQGPEFLTYFQNEAQLEKSRLLSDRFSAERPKGSFSTLEIQRTEQGDSAMYLCASSGTPMNIQYFGAGTRLSVL.

This clonotype was observed many times. V and J are TRBV9 and TRBJ1-5; no clear D gene. With 2 bases removed from V and 4 bases from J, the gap between germline ends came to 13 bases. Germline V gene data show CDR1 as SGDLS and CDR2 as YYNGEE. CDR3 length equals 15 residues. CDR3 sequence (DNA): TGTGCCAGCAGCGTTCATGCGGGAAAGAATCAGCCCCAGCATTTT. This codes for CASSVHAGKNQPQHF.

The gene calls are TRBV5-4 and TRBJ2-7; TRBD2 agrees at 11 bases. The end of the DNA is better explained by TRBJ2-5, so the J call may be wrong. The V gene's germline CDR1 is SGHNT and CDR2 YYREEE (reference sequence). This CDR3 is built from 16 residues. In nucleotides, the CDR3 is TGTGCCAGCAGCTTGGTTAGCGGGGGGGAGATAGGGACCCAGTACTTC. This encodes CASSLVSGGEIGTQYF.

Turning to this clonotype: A much larger clone lies a single base off, so this may be a read error. V usage is TRBV2 and J usage is TRBJ2-5; 7 bases line up with TRBD2. The J call is in doubt because the DNA end fits TRBJ2-7 better. CDR1 is SNHLY, CDR2 FYNNEI, per germline. This CDR3 region has 16 residues. CDR3 protein: CTSSDGGGVGRYEQYF. Written as DNA, the CDR3 is TGTACCAGCAGTGACGGGGGAGGGGTAGGTCGGTACGAGCAGTACTTC.

This clonotype was recorded many times. The J gene is TRBJ1-5, the V gene TRBV7-2, with no clear D. Trimming cost V 3 bases and J 5 bases, with 8 bases left between them. CDR1 SGHTA and CDR2 FQGNSA come from the germline V gene. CDR3 length: 13 amino acids. CDR3 bases: TGTGCCAGCAGCTTGAGATGGGATCAGCCCCAGCATTTT. Its protein is CASSLRWDQPQHF.

With regard to this clonotype: A much larger clone sits a single nucleotide away, making a read error possible. V gene TRBV5-6 combines with J gene TRBJ2-7; D is ambiguous. CDR1 SGHDT and CDR2 YYEEEE come from the germline V gene. The CDR3 has 14 residues. CDR3 DNA sequence: TGTGCCAGCAGCCCAATAATACTCCCCTACGAGCGGTACTTC. Its translation: CASSPIILPYERYF.

This clonotype was seen repeatedly, ten times or more. This CDR3 is CASSTRTTNRKTYGYTF. In nucleotides, the CDR3 is TGTGCCAGTAGTACGCGGACGACAAATCGAAAGACCTATGGCTACACCTTC. The chain combines TRBV19 with TRBJ1-2; no reliable D call. The V and J ends lost 4 bases and 4 bases respectively, with 22 bases between them. The germline V gene has CDR1 LNHDA and CDR2 SQIVND (reference sequence). This CDR3 is built from 17 residues. Drawing the rest from reference TRBV19 and TRBJ1-2, the complete variable domain is DGGITQSPKYLFRKEGQNVTLSCEQNLNHDAMYWYRQDPGQGLRLIYYSQIVNDFQKGDIAEGYSVSREKKESFPLTVTSAQKNPTAFYLCASSTRTTNRKTYGYTFGSGTRLTVV.

This clonotype was counted only a few times. V and J are TRBV10-3 and TRBJ1-2; D remains ambiguous. V was shortened by 2 bases and J by 4 bases, with 20 bases between the two germline ends. CDR3 length equals 17 residues. Looked up from germline, CDR1 is ENHRY and CDR2 is SYGVKD. The CDR3 bases are TGTGCCATCAGTGAGGCATGCTGTAGACGAAAGACCTATGGCTACACCTTC. It yields the protein CAISEACCRRKTYGYTF.

Concerning this clonotype itself: A much larger clone sits a single nucleotide away, making a read error possible. The chain recombines TRBV28 with TRBJ1-5; unclear D gene. Germline CDR1 and CDR2: MDHEN and SYDVKM. The CDR3 runs to 12 residues. CDR3 loop: CVSSLPRQPQHF. CDR3 nucleotide sequence: TGTGTCAGCAGTTTGCCCCGTCAGCCCCAGCATTTT.

This clonotype came up many times. The genes are TRBV30 and TRBJ1-6; D remains unclear. Germline V gene lookup returns CDR1 GTSNPN and CDR2 SVGIG (reference sequence). The V end lost 2 bases, the J end lost 0 bases, and 14 bases lay between the germline ends. This CDR3 has 17 residues. The chain's CDR3 is CAWSQEQRLSYNSPLHF. The CDR3 DNA reads TGTGCCTGGAGTCAAGAACAGCGCCTCTCCTATAATTCACCCCTCCACTTT.

This clonotype has more than one count but fewer than ten. J is TRBJ2-1 and V is TRBV2; D may be TRBD2 (5 bases). This CDR3 is built from 16 residues. Per germline, CDR1 SNHLY and CDR2 FYNNEI. V shed 5 bases and J shed 6 bases, with 20 bases lying between them. CDR3 coding DNA: TGTGCCAGCAGTAAAAGCGAGGGAGTACCCTCCAATGAGCAGTTCTTC. It is translated as CASSKSEGVPSNEQFF.

V and J are TRBV19 and TRBJ2-3; D perhaps matches TRBD2 (6 bases). The CDR3 consists of 16 residues. Germline V lookup: CDR1 LNHDA, CDR2 SQIVND (reference sequence). Trimming cost V 5 bases and J 8 bases, with 23 bases left between them. CDR3 protein: CASSPGGTRAGPTQYF. The CDR3, as DNA: TGTGCCAGTAGTCCAGGCGGAACAAGGGCGGGACCTACGCAGTATTTT.

This chain connects TRBV5-8 to TRBJ1-2; D is unclear. The CDR3 length is 16 residues. V dropped 5 bases and J dropped 4 bases, with 21 bases sitting between them. Germline V gene data show CDR1 as SGHTS and CDR2 as YDEGEE. The CDR3 bases are TGTGCCAGCAGATGGCGTCGTCCACGAAAGACCTATGGCTACACCTTC. Its translation is CASRWRRPRKTYGYTF.

This clonotype was counted only a few times. The chain recombines TRBV12-3 or TRBV12-4 with TRBJ2-3; D unclear. V lost 6 bases and J lost 6, with 10 bases in between. This CDR3 has 12 amino acids. CDR3 nucleotide sequence: TGTGCCAGCAGCCCAACTCGGGATACGCAGTATTTT. Protein: CASSPTRDTQYF.

In this sample, this clonotype turned up many times. The CDR3 protein is CASNDPGQAYEQYF. In DNA, the CDR3 is TGTGCCAGCAACGACCCGGGACAAGCCTACGAGCAGTACTTC. The chain carries TRBV6-2 or TRBV6-3 and TRBJ2-7; TRBD1 is a possible D gene (6 bases). Trimming stripped 7 bases from V and 2 bases from J, with 15 bases between. This CDR3 spans 14 amino acids. From germline, CDR1 is MNHEY and CDR2 SVGEGT.